This T cell receptor (beta chain) originates from a study of T cells in Graves' hyperthyroidism and ophthalmopathy. TCR beta CDR3 sequences were amplified from RNA transcripts. In the first-round RT-PCR of the TCR CDR3, the HTBI primer set was used. One entry per CDR3 protein results from TCRdb running MiXCR on the multiplex PCR reads. The data show roughly 500,000 distinct CDR3 sequences, approximately 49% seen once. The germline V gene has CDR1 LGHDT and CDR2 YNNKEL (reference sequence). The CDR3 is 19 residues long. With 0 bases removed from V and 0 bases from J, the gap between germline ends came to 15 bases. Patients with uncontrolled infections, other autoimmune diseases, pregnancy or lactation were excluded. This clonotype appeared many times. Its antigen is as yet unknown. Study outcomes and limitations: A model of 13 V-J pairs discriminated ophthalmopathy from stable hyperthyroidism. The model predicted ophthalmopathy a median around 6.5 months before onset. Most thyroid clonotypes expanded above 0.001 appeared in blood too.

The rearrangement links TRBV3-1 to TRBJ1-6; D remains ambiguous. This TCR was recovered from an adult woman with Graves' disease, either hyperthyroidism or ophthalmopathy (not recorded which). Sequenced sample: peripheral blood or thyroid tissue (not recorded which). CDR3 coding DNA: TGTGCCAGCAGCCAAGATCTTGTTACGGCCACCTCCTATAATTCACCCCTCCACTTT. Its protein is CASSQDLVTATSYNSPLHF.